This TCR beta chain was documented in a study of T cell changes during pregnancy in multiple sclerosis. Data came from immunoSEQ multiplex PCR; TCRdb stores just in-frame clones and leaves some out. The repertoire holds around 62,000 clones, 90% seen once, with 1.5% in the top ten. The sequence was collected from a female donor with multiple sclerosis, enrolled in a pregnancy study. The source was peripheral blood, collected in the third trimester of pregnancy.

The CDR3 spells CASSLTGLPNEKLFF. CDR3 nucleotide sequence: TGTGCCAGCAGCTTAACCGGACTCCCTAATGAAAAACTGTTTTTT. The V and J genes are TRBV7-3 and TRBJ1-4; D is undetermined. The CDR3 runs to 15 residues. The V end lost 0 bases, the J end lost 3 bases, and 8 bases lay between the germline ends. The germline CDR1 and CDR2 sequences are SGHTA and FQGTGA.